The clone carrying this T cell receptor (beta chain) appeared a single time. Antigen unknown. This specimen belongs to a study of T cell responses to AZD1222 COVID-19 vaccine. Notes on the study in general: Repertoire sampling occurred only after the peak T cell response. Baseline seropositivity occurred in only 5 to 7 AZD1222 recipients. Nearly half of spike-specific TCRs reportedly go after variant regions that carry no mutations.

Produced via immunoSEQ multiplex PCR; TCRdb's table is partial and in-frame only. This sample carries tens of thousands of clones, roughly 90% of them seen once, and the ten largest clones take over 1.2%. Germline CDR1 is SGHRS and CDR2 is YFSETQ. This CDR3 has 14 amino acids. Between the trimmed V and J ends, which lost 4 bases and 7 bases, there was a span of 17 bases. V and J are TRBV5-1 and TRBJ2-5; D is unresolved. This TCR was sampled from an adult who received the AZD1222 COVID-19 vaccine. The specimen comprised peripheral blood, sampled 28 days after the second AZD1222 dose. Here the CDR3 reads CASSPPAGSATQYF. The DNA of the CDR3 is TGCGCCAGCAGCCCCCCCGCCGGTTCGGCGACCCAGTACTTC.